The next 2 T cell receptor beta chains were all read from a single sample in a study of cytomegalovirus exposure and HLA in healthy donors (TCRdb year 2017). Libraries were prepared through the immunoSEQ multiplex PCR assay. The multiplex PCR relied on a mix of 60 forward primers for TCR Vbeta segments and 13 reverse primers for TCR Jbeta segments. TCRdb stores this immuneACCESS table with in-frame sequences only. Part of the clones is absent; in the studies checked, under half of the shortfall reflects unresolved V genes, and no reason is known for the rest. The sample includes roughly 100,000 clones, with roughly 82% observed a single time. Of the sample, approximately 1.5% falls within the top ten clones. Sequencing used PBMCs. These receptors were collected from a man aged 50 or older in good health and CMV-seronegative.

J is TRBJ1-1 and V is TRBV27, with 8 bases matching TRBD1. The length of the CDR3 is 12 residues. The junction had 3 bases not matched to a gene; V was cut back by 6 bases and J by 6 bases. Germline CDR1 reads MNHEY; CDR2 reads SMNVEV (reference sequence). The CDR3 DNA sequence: TGTGCCAGCAGCCAGGGGGCCTCTGAAGCTTTCTTT. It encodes CASSQGASEAFF.

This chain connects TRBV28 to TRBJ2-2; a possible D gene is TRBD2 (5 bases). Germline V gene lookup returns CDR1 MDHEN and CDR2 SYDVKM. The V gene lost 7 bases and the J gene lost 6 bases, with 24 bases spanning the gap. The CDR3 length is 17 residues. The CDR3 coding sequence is TGTGCCAGCAATAGTAAAGGAAGAAGCCGGGGAGCCGGGGAGCTGTTTTTT. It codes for CASNSKGRSRGAGELFF.